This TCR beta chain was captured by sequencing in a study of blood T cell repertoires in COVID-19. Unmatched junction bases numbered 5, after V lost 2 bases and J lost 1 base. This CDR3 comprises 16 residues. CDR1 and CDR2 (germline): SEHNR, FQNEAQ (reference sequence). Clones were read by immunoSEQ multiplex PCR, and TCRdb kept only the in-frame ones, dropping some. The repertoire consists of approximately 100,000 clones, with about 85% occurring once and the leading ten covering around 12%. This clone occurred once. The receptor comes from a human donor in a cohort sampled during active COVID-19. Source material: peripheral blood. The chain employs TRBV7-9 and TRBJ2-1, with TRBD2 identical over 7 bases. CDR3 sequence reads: CASSLTVRGSYNEQFF. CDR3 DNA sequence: TGTGCCAGCAGCTTAACGGTGCGGGGGTCCTACAATGAGCAGTTCTTC. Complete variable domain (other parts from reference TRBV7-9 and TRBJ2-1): DTGVSQNPRHKITKRGQNVTFRCDPISEHNRLYWYRQTLGQGPEFLTYFQNEAQLEKSRLLSDRFSAERPKGSFSTLEIQRTEQGDSAMYLCASSLTVRGSYNEQFFGPGTRLTVL.